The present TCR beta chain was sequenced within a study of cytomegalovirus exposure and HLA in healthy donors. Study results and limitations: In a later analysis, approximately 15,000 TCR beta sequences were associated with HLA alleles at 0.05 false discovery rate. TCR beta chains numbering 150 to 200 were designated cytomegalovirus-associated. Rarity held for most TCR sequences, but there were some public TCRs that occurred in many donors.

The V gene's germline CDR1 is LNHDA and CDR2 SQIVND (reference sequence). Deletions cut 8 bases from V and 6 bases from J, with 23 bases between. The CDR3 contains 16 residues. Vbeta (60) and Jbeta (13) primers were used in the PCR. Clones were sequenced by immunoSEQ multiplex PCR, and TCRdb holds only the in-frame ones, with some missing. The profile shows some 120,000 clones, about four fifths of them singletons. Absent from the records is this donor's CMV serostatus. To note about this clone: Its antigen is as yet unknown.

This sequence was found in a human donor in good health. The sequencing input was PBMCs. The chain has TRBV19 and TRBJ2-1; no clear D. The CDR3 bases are TGTGCCAGTTCCCCTCGACCAGGTCAATTCTCCAATGAGCAGTTCTTC. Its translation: CASSPRPGQFSNEQFF.